This T cell receptor (beta chain) was profiled in a study of T-cell reconstitution after alpha-beta-depleted transplantation in children. This CDR3 spans 16 amino acids. CDR1 and CDR2 from the germline V gene are ENHRY and SYGVKD. The V gene end was trimmed by 4 bases and the J gene end by 8 bases; junction bases not matched to a gene: 10. Unique molecular identifiers were used to barcode this TCRbeta library. In TCRdb, the PCR reads were re-called with MiXCR into one record per CDR3 protein. The data hold roughly 610,000 distinct CDR3 sequences, with 10% to 13% observed a single time. Many counts were recorded for this clonotype.

This chain joins TRBV10-3 and TRBJ2-1, with TRBD2 matching over 11 bases. The clonotype originates from a human donor who donated a stem cell graft to a child with acute myeloid leukemia. Sample: PBMCs from the stem cell graft donor, taken from the stem cell graft. The CDR3 loop reads CAISAMTSGILDEQFF. The CDR3 DNA reads as TGTGCCATCAGTGCTATGACTAGCGGGATTCTCGATGAGCAGTTCTTC.